Each of the 20 T cell receptor beta chains below was sequenced from the same sample in a study of OX40 agonist ivuxolimab in advanced cancers. Clones were sequenced by immunoSEQ multiplex PCR, and TCRdb holds only the in-frame ones, with some missing. The sample consists of about 76,000 clones, 88% of them appearing once. The input for sequencing was CD4+ or CD8+ T cells sorted from blood, taken in a trial of the OX40 agonist ivuxolimab. These receptors originate from an adult with an advanced solid tumor such as melanoma, head and neck, liver or kidney cancer.

In this sample, this clone turned up once. This chain joins TRBV5-4 and TRBJ2-2, with D perhaps assigned TRBD1 or TRBD2 (5 bases each). Between the trimmed V and J ends, which lost 4 bases and 6 bases, there was a span of 13 bases. CDR1 is SGHNT, CDR2 YYREEE, per germline (reference sequence). The CDR3 extends over 14 amino acids. This CDR3 reads CASSQPRGSGELFF. In DNA form, the CDR3 reads TGTGCCAGCAGCCAGCCGAGGGGTTCCGGGGAGCTGTTTTTT.

The chain combines TRBV6-6 with TRBJ2-1; no reliable D call. The CDR3 spans 16 residues. Trimming removed 0 bases from V and 0 bases from J, with 9 bases in between. Germline CDR1 and CDR2: MNHNY and SVGAGI (reference sequence). DNA of the CDR3: TGTGCCAGCAGTTACTCGGGGTCGAACTCCTACAATGAGCAGTTCTTC. Its protein product is CASSYSGSNSYNEQFF.

The chain combines TRBV6-6 with TRBJ2-7; D perhaps matches TRBD2 (5 bases). Looked up from germline, CDR1 is MNHNY and CDR2 is SVGAGI (reference sequence). Trimming took off 5 bases at V and 0 bases at J, with 11 bases between the two ends. The CDR3 is 14 amino acids. CDR3 region: CASSNLGVSYEQYF. Written as DNA, the CDR3 is TGTGCCAGCAGTAACCTCGGGGTCTCCTACGAGCAGTACTTC.

The chain has TRBV7-8 and TRBJ1-3, with unresolved D. The germline V gene has CDR1 SGHVS and CDR2 FQNEAQ. Deletions cut 3 bases from V and 1 base from J, with 13 bases between. The CDR3 covers 16 residues. The CDR3 nucleotides read TGTGCCAGCAGCTTGGGCCTTACTACGTCTGGAAACACCATATATTTT. As protein: CASSLGLTTSGNTIYF.

This clone was counted only a few times. The chain has TRBV2 and TRBJ1-2; tentatively, D is TRBD1 (5 bases). CDR1 is SNHLY, CDR2 FYNNEI, per germline. This CDR3 is built from 12 residues. Trimming left V 8 bases short and J 7 bases short, with 14 bases between. CDR3 sequence: CASGSGSAGYTF. The CDR3 DNA follows: TGTGCCAGCGGGTCAGGGTCGGCTGGCTACACCTTC.

This chain uses TRBV28 with TRBJ1-2; 8 bases line up with TRBD1. After removal of 1 base from V and 4 bases from J, the junction contained 8 bases not matched to a gene. Germline CDR1 is MDHEN and CDR2 is SYDVKM. There are 16 residues in the CDR3. The CDR3 sequence is CASSLYTGGRSYGYTF. CDR3 coding DNA: TGTGCCAGCAGTTTATACACAGGGGGACGTAGCTATGGCTACACCTTC.

The rearrangement links TRBV5-6 to TRBJ2-7; TRBD1 or TRBD2 may be the D gene (5 bases each). The CDR3 length is 16 residues. Germline V CDR1 and CDR2: SGHDT, YYEEEE. Trimming removed 1 base at V and 6 bases at J, with 20 bases between. CDR3 region: CASSLRGWAGQGEQYF. The DNA for the CDR3 is TGTGCCAGCAGCTTGCGGGGTTGGGCTGGTCAGGGCGAGCAGTACTTC.

This clone has just one count. V gene TRBV19 combines with J gene TRBJ2-6; D remains unclear. V lost 1 base, J lost 1 base, and 5 bases lay in between. Germline values: CDR1 LNHDA, CDR2 SQIVND (reference sequence). The CDR3 runs to 15 residues. CDR3 bases: TGTGCCAGTAGTATAGGAGAGTCTGGGGCCAACGTCCTGACTTTC. As protein: CASSIGESGANVLTF. Together with reference TRBV19 and TRBJ2-6, the CDR3 gives the full variable domain: DGGITQSPKYLFRKEGQNVTLSCEQNLNHDAMYWYRQDPGQGLRLIYYSQIVNDFQKGDIAEGYSVSREKKESFPLTVTSAQKNPTAFYLCASSIGESGANVLTFGAGSRLTVL.

The rearrangement links TRBV28 to TRBJ1-3; D is ambiguous. The CDR3 loop spans 17 amino acids. Germline loops: CDR1 MDHEN, CDR2 SYDVKM. With 1 base removed from V and 4 bases from J, the gap between germline ends came to 17 bases. The CDR3, as DNA: TGTGCCAGCAGTTTATCAACCTCCGGAGGGCCCGGAAACACCATATATTTT. Protein sequence: CASSLSTSGGPGNTIYF.

The chain combines TRBV2 with TRBJ2-2, with TRBD2 matching over 10 bases. CDR1 is SNHLY, CDR2 FYNNEI, per germline. With 8 bases clipped from V and 5 bases from J, the junction kept 5 bases outside the gene matches. The CDR3 is 14 residues long. The CDR3 here is CASLAGVPTGELFF. CDR3 nucleotides: TGTGCCAGCCTAGCGGGAGTTCCAACCGGGGAGCTGTTTTTT.

The chain couples TRBV7-9 to TRBJ2-5; 7 bases agree with TRBD2. Per the germline V gene, CDR1 is SEHNR and CDR2 is FQNEAQ (reference sequence). CDR3 length: 14 residues. V was clipped by 5 bases and J by 1 base; unmatched bases: 4. CDR3 DNA: TGTGCCAGCAGCCGTTCGGGAGGCCAAGAGACCCAGTACTTC. This gives the protein CASSRSGGQETQYF.

The rearrangement links TRBV19 to TRBJ1-1, with no clear D. The V end lost 4 bases, the J end lost 2 bases, and 14 bases lay between the germline ends. Germline V gene lookup returns CDR1 LNHDA and CDR2 SQIVND (reference sequence). The CDR3 consists of 15 residues. CDR3 region: CASSTPWTGNTEAFF. The DNA of the CDR3 is TGTGCCAGTAGTACCCCATGGACGGGAAACACTGAAGCTTTCTTT.

This sequence joins TRBV6-5 and TRBJ1-6, with D unclear. Trimming shortened V by 2 bases and J by 7 bases, and 12 bases separated the two germline ends. Per germline, CDR1 MNHEY and CDR2 SVGAGI. The CDR3 length is 15 residues. Here the CDR3 reads CASSYGLTANSPLHF. The CDR3 DNA is TGTGCCAGCAGTTACGGGCTGACGGCGAATTCACCCCTCCACTTT.

The chain has TRBV28 and TRBJ1-5; no definite D call. V was trimmed by 3 bases and J by 2 bases, leaving 11 bases between them. CDR3 length equals 15 residues. Germline assignment: CDR1 MDHEN and CDR2 SYDVKM. CDR3 protein: CASSFGRLGNQPQHF. In DNA, the CDR3 is TGTGCCAGCAGTTTCGGCCGGTTGGGCAATCAGCCCCAGCATTTT.

This chain links TRBV2 with TRBJ2-2, with 10 positions matching TRBD2. The CDR3 is 17 residues long. The germline gives CDR1 SNHLY, CDR2 FYNNEI. After removal of 7 bases from V and 2 bases from J, the junction contained 10 bases not matched to a gene. This chain's CDR3 is CASIKTASGSNTGELFF. The CDR3 region has the DNA TGTGCCAGCATCAAAACGGCTAGCGGGAGTAACACCGGGGAGCTGTTTTTT.

The genes are TRBV27 and TRBJ2-1; TRBD1 matches at 10 bases. CDR1 and CDR2 (germline): MNHEY, SMNVEV (reference sequence). The V segment lost 4 bases and the J segment 6 bases; nucleotides outside the gene matches: 6. This CDR3 spans 15 amino acids. The CDR3 DNA is TGTGCCAGCAGTTCCGGGACAGGGGATATCAATGAGCAGTTCTTC. Translation: CASSSGTGDINEQFF.

This chain connects TRBV5-4 to TRBJ2-1; D not certain. This CDR3 region has 13 residues. V lost 1 base and J lost 8, with 10 bases in between. Germline CDR1 and CDR2: SGHNT and YYREEE (reference sequence). The DNA for the CDR3 is TGTGCCAGCAGCTTGATAAGCGCACATGAGCAGTTCTTC. This sequence encodes CASSLISAHEQFF. Filled out from reference TRBV5-4 and TRBJ2-1, the complete variable domain reads ETGVTQSPTHLIKTRGQQVTLRCSSQSGHNTVSWYQQALGQGPQFIFQYYREEENGRGNFPPRFSGLQFPNYSSELNVNALELDDSALYLCASSLISAHEQFFGPGTRLTVL.

The rearrangement joins TRBV6-5 to TRBJ2-7; 8 positions agree with TRBD2. V gave up 6 bases and J gave up 4 bases; unmatched junction bases: 11. This CDR3 region has 15 residues. CDR1 and CDR2 from the germline V gene are MNHEY and SVGAGI. CDR3 protein: CASRPSGLVPYEQYF. DNA of the CDR3: TGTGCCAGCAGGCCATCGGGACTAGTTCCTTACGAGCAGTACTTC.

The chain carries TRBV4-2 and TRBJ2-7; 7 positions match TRBD1. CDR3 length equals 14 residues. V lost 1 base and J lost 6; bases outside the gene matches: 6. Germline V gene sequence: CDR1 LGHNA, CDR2 YNFKEQ. The chain's CDR3 is CASSQGRGGSEQYF. The CDR3 DNA reads as TGTGCCAGCAGCCAAGGGAGAGGGGGCAGCGAGCAGTACTTC.

The rearrangement uses TRBV5-5 and TRBJ1-2; possibly TRBD1 for D (6 bases). The CDR3 contains 15 residues. V shed 0 bases and J shed 4 bases, with 13 bases lying between them. Germline CDR1 and CDR2: SGHKS and YYEKEE (reference sequence). CDR3: CASSLATGTSYGYTF. For the CDR3, the DNA is TGTGCCAGCAGCTTGGCCACAGGGACCTCCTATGGCTACACCTTC.